Below, one TCR beta chain is given with its context. The CDR3 totals 13 residues. Per germline, CDR1 SGDLS and CDR2 YYNGEE. The data originate from a study of monozygotic twins with inflammatory bowel disease. Following a re-call of the 5' RACE reads, TCRdb has one entry per CDR3 protein and lacks DNA. This sample contains some 83,000 distinct CDR3 sequences. The source is a human donor with ulcerative colitis or Crohn's disease, or a healthy co-twin of an affected twin (not recorded which). Specimen: blood. This sequence joins TRBV9 and TRBJ1-5; TCRdb's D gene call, TRBD1, goes unchecked for lack of DNA. The CDR3 is CASNRDSNQPQHF. The complete variable domain, with remaining parts taken from reference TRBV9 and TRBJ1-5, reads DSGVTQTPKHLITATGQRVTLRCSPRSGDLSVYWYQQSLDQGLQFLIQYYNGEERAKGNILERFSAQQFPDLHSELNLSSLELGDSALYFCASNRDSNQPQHFGDGTRLSIL.